This paragraph reports one T cell receptor (beta chain). Indicated time point: cycle 4 day 1 (C4D1), after 5 to 7 weeks of nivolumab. Each of the patients experienced relapse following autologous stem cell transplantation, and their brentuximab vedotin exposure differed. The sample originates from a study of PD-1 blockade in classical Hodgkin lymphoma. The data were produced by immunoSEQ multiplex PCR, yet TCRdb's version contains in-frame clones alone and is incomplete. Here the sample spans roughly 40,000 clones, roughly 78% being singletons. This CDR3 is built from 17 residues. The germline gives CDR1 SGHTA, CDR2 FQGNSA. V was trimmed by 2 bases and J by 1 base, leaving 17 bases between them.

V usage is TRBV7-2 and J usage is TRBJ1-1; tentatively, D is TRBD1 (5 bases). Specimen: peripheral blood mononuclear cells (PBMCs), collected before the fourth cycle of nivolumab. The source of this sequence is a human donor with classical Hodgkin lymphoma. This CDR3 is CASSLFAPDTRNTEAFF. The CDR3 DNA sequence: TGTGCCAGCAGCTTATTTGCCCCGGACACCAGGAACACTGAAGCTTTCTTT.